This record concerns one T cell receptor beta chain sequence. This entry comes from a study of CD8 T cells in Susac syndrome. Trimming took off 6 bases at V and 5 bases at J, with 13 bases between the two ends. CDR1 is SNHLY, CDR2 FYNNEI, per germline. This CDR3 has 13 amino acids. Reverse transcription of roughly 0.5 to 1 ug RNA was performed with random hexamers. TCRdb reanalysed the immunoSEQ multiplex PCR reads using MiXCR and keeps one entry per CDR3 protein. The table has around 140,000 distinct CDR3 sequences, approximately 95% seen once; the top ten hold 0.075% to 0.09%. CD8+ and CD4+ blood T cells underwent TCR beta sequencing.

This TCR was recovered from a human donor in good health. The chain is built from TRBV2 and TRBJ1-2; weak D call: TRBD1 (5 bases). The specimen was CD4+ T cells from PBMCs. This chain's CDR3 is CASSPQPGYGYTF. In nucleotides, the CDR3 is TGTGCCAGCAGCCCTCAGCCAGGGTATGGCTACACCTTC.